This TCR beta chain appears in the sequencing data of a study of blood T cell repertoires in COVID-19. Study-level background: The samples span acute and convalescent COVID-19 from the United States, Italy and Spain.

Profiling relied on immunoSEQ multiplex PCR, and the TCRdb table lists in-frame clones only, not all of them. The data hold under 250,000 clones, with about nine tenths observed a single time. This CDR3 region has 17 residues. Germline V gives CDR1 LNHDA, CDR2 SQIVND (reference sequence). Trimming cost V 5 bases and J 0 bases; bases outside gene matches: 9. The chain has TRBV19 and TRBJ2-5, with 10 positions matching TRBD2. Sequencing input: peripheral blood. This clonotype was obtained from a woman aged 60-70 years with acute or convalescent COVID-19. The CDR3 region has the DNA TGTGCCAGTAGTTTTCGGACTAGCGGTCGATACCAAGAGACCCAGTACTTC. Its protein product is CASSFRTSGRYQETQYF. The full variable domain, completed using reference TRBV19 and TRBJ2-5, is DGGITQSPKYLFRKEGQNVTLSCEQNLNHDAMYWYRQDPGQGLRLIYYSQIVNDFQKGDIAEGYSVSREKKESFPLTVTSAQKNPTAFYLCASSFRTSGRYQETQYFGPGTRLLVL.